Listed below are T cell receptor beta chains from one sample, sequenced in a study of T cell changes during pregnancy in multiple sclerosis. Data came from immunoSEQ multiplex PCR; TCRdb stores just in-frame clones and leaves some out. The sample carries tens of thousands of clones, about 90% recorded once. The material was CD4+ T cells from peripheral blood mononuclear cells, obtained in the second trimester of pregnancy. Receptors originate from a female donor with multiple sclerosis, enrolled in a pregnancy study. The CDR3 runs from the conserved cysteine through the conserved F or W. The D gene is left open where the match is weak. The listing skips clone size in some rows; elsewhere it reads once, few, many or a size class.

>TRBV4-1|TRBJ2-5|TRBD2|-
TGCGCCAGCAGCCAAGAAGGACTAGCAGAGACCCAGTACTTC
CASSQEGLAETQYF
>TRBV16|TRBJ1-6|TRBD1|-
TGTGCCAGCAGCCCCCCAGGGGACAGATATAATTCACCCCTCCACTTT
CASSPPGDRYNSPLHF
>TRBV19|TRBJ2-7|-|once
TGTGCCAGTAGTATAATACCGGGACAAACCTACGAGCAGTACTTC
CASSIIPGQTYEQYF
>TRBV5-1|TRBJ1-1|-|-
TGCGCCAGCAGCTTGGGGACAGTTGACACTGAAGCTTTCTTT
CASSLGTVDTEAFF
>TRBV5-5|TRBJ1-1|-|-
TGTGCCAGCAGCCACAATGTGGCCTCGAACACTGAAGCTTTCTTT
CASSHNVASNTEAFF
>TRBV7-3|TRBJ2-3|TRBD1|once
TGTGCCAGCAGCTTTTCCGGGACAGTAGGGACAGATACGCAGTATTTT
CASSFSGTVGTDTQYF
>TRBV19|TRBJ2-5|TRBD2|-
TGTGCCAGTAGCGGTAGCGGGGGGGGAGAGACCCAGTACTTC
CASSGSGGGETQYF
>TRBV28|TRBJ2-4|-|-
TGTGCCAGCAGTTTTATCAGGGTGGCCAAAAACATTCAGTACTTC
CASSFIRVAKNIQYF
>TRBV30|TRBJ1-1|TRBD1|-
TGTGCCTGGACTGGGGACAGCAAGAACACTGAAGCTTTCTTT
CAWTGDSKNTEAFF
>TRBV5-5|TRBJ1-4|-|-
TGTGCCAGCAGCTTGACAGCAACTAATGAAAAACTGTTTTTT
CASSLTATNEKLFF
>TRBV2|TRBJ1-5|TRBD1|-
TGTGCCAGCAGTCAACAGGGGGCGAGTCAGCCCCAGCATTTT
CASSQQGASQPQHF
>TRBV5-1|TRBJ2-2|TRBD2|-
TGCGCCAGCAGAAGTAGCGGGAGCACCGGGGAGCTGTTTTTT
CASRSSGSTGELFF
>TRBV4-1|TRBJ2-3|-|-
TGCGCCAGCAGCCAAGGGGTAGCTACGCAGTATTTT
CASSQGVATQYF
>TRBV11-1|TRBJ2-1|TRBD2|-
TGTGCCAGCAGCTTACCGACTAGCGGGAGAGCGAGCAATGAGCAGTTCTTC
CASSLPTSGRASNEQFF
>TRBV27|TRBJ2-2|-|-
TGTGCCAGCAGTTTATCGACCGGCGGGGTGGCCGGGGAGCTGTTTTTT
CASSLSTGGVAGELFF
>TRBV7-8|TRBJ1-6|-|once
TGTGCCAGCAGCTTCAGGGAGGTGCGGGATTCACCCCTCCACTTT
CASSFREVRDSPLHF
>TRBV29-1|TRBJ1-4|TRBD1|-
TGCAGCGTTAAGGACAGGGTTTTGGAAAAACTGTTTTTT
CSVKDRVLEKLFF
>TRBV4-1|TRBJ1-1|-|-
TGCGCCAGCAGCCAAGAGGAGGGAGGGACTGAAGCTTTCTTT
CASSQEEGGTEAFF
>TRBV30|TRBJ1-2|-|-
TGTGCCTGGAGTGCCGACAGCCTCAACTATGGCTACACCTTC
CAWSADSLNYGYTF
>TRBV6-1|TRBJ2-7|-|-
TGTGCCAGCAGTGAAGCGGGGCCCGAGCAGTACTTC
CASSEAGPEQYF
>TRBV5-6|TRBJ2-7|-|-
TGTGCCAGCAGCCCCGTATCTGGGGCGCCCTACGAGCAGTACTTC
CASSPVSGAPYEQYF
>TRBV7-8|TRBJ2-1|-|-
TGTGCCAGCAGCTTACTAGCGCTGAGCTCCTACAATGAGCAGTTCTTC
CASSLLALSSYNEQFF
>TRBV7-2|TRBJ1-3|TRBD1|-
TGTGCCAGCAGCCGAATTGGACAGGCCCTTTCTGGAAACACCATATATTTT
CASSRIGQALSGNTIYF
>TRBV21-1|TRBJ2-1|-|-
TGTGCCAGCAGCAAACCAACCGGGGGGGCCAGCGGGAAGAACAATGAGCAGTTCTTC
CASSKPTGGASGKNNEQFF
>TRBV7-4|TRBJ2-7|TRBD2|-
TGTGCCAGCAGCCCCCCGAAGGGTGGGAGGGTTTACTACGAGCAGTACTTC
CASSPPKGGRVYYEQYF
>TRBV6-6|TRBJ1-1|-|-
TGTGCCAGCCAATTAAGGACAGCCACTGAAGCTTTCTTT
CASQLRTATEAFF
>TRBV28|TRBJ1-2|-|few
TGTGCCAGCAGTTTACAGGGGCTACTCTATGGCTACACCTTC
CASSLQGLLYGYTF
>TRBV27|TRBJ2-5|TRBD1|-
TGTGCCAGCAGTTCCTACGGGACAGGGTACCAAGAGACCCAGTACTTC
CASSSYGTGYQETQYF
>TRBV19|TRBJ1-2|-|-
TGTGCCAGTAGTTCTCCGACGGGATTCTATGGCTACACCTTC
CASSSPTGFYGYTF
>TRBV18|TRBJ2-3|-|-
TGTGCCAGCTCAGGTACTAGGACCACAGATACGCAGTATTTT
CASSGTRTTDTQYF
>TRBV10-3|TRBJ1-1|-|-
TGTGCCATCAGTGGACCGGGACAGAACACTGAAGCTTTCTTT
CAISGPGQNTEAFF
>TRBV30|TRBJ2-6|-|-
TGTGCCTGGAGTGTAGGGGGTTCTGGGGCCAACGTCCTGACTTTC
CAWSVGGSGANVLTF
>TRBV2|TRBJ2-2|-|-
TGTGCCAGCAGTCCCCAGGGGACCGGGGAGCTGTTTTTT
CASSPQGTGELFF
>TRBV14|TRBJ2-7|-|-
TGTGCCAGCAGCCAAGAAGGGTGGGGCTACTCCTACGAGCAGTACTTC
CASSQEGWGYSYEQYF
>TRBV27|TRBJ2-1|TRBD2|-
TGTGCCAGCAGTTCTCCCGGGACTAGCGGGATGAAGATATCCTACAATGAGCAGTTCTTC
CASSSPGTSGMKISYNEQFF
>TRBV18|TRBJ1-1|-|-
TGTGCCAGCTCACCGCCCTCCGCAGCGACTGAAGCTTTCTTT
CASSPPSAATEAFF
>TRBV11-1|TRBJ2-4|-|-
TGTGCCAGCAGCGACTGGGACATTCAGTACTTC
CASSDWDIQYF
>TRBV7-8|TRBJ2-6|-|-
TGTGCCAGCAGCTTATTTTCGCGACAGGCAAGCTCTGGGGCCAACGTCCTGACTTTC
CASSLFSRQASSGANVLTF
>TRBV6-5|TRBJ2-5|-|few
TGTGCCAGCAGTTCTTTAGGGGGGGTAGGAGAGACCCAGTACTTC
CASSSLGGVGETQYF
>TRBV5-4|TRBJ1-2|-|-
TGTGCCAGCAGCTCAGGCGGACACCAGAACTATGGCTACACCTTC
CASSSGGHQNYGYTF